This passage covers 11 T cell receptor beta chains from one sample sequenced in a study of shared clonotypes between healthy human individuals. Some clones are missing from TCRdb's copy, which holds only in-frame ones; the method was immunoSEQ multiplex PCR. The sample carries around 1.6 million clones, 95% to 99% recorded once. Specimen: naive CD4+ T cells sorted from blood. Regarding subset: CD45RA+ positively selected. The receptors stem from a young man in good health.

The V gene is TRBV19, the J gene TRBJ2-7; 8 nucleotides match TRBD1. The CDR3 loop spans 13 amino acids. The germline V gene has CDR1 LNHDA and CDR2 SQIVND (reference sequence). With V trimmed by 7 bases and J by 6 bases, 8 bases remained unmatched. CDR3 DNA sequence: TGTGCCAGTATGGGGGACAGGCCCCGCGAGCAGTACTTC. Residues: CASMGDRPREQYF.

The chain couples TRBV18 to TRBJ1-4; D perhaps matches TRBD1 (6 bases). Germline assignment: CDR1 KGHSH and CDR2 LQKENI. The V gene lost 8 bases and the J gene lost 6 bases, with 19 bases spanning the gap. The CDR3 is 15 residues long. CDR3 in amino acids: CASTNTLGAHEKLFF. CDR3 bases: TGTGCCAGCACTAACACGTTGGGGGCACATGAAAAACTGTTTTTT.

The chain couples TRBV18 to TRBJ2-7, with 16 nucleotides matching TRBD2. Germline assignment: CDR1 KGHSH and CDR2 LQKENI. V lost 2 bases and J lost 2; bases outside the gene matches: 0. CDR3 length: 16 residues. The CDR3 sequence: CASSPGTSGRAYEQYF. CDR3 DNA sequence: TGTGCCAGCTCACCAGGGACTAGCGGGAGGGCCTACGAGCAGTACTTC.

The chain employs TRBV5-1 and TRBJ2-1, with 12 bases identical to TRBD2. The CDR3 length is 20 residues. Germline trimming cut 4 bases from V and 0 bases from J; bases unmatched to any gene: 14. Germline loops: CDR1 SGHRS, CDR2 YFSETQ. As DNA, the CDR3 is TGCGCCAGCAGCCCGCAACTACTAGCGGGAGGCGCGCGCTCCTACAATGAGCAGTTCTTC. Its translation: CASSPQLLAGGARSYNEQFF.

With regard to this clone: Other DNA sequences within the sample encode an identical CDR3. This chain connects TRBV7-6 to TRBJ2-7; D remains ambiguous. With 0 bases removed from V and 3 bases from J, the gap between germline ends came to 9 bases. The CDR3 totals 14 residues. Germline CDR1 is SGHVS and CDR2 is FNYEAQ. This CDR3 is CASSLARSSYEQYF. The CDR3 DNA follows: TGTGCCAGCAGCTTAGCGCGAAGCAGCTACGAGCAGTACTTC.

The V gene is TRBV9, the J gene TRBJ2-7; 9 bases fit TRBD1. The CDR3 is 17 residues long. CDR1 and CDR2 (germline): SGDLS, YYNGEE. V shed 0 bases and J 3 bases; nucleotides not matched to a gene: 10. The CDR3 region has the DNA TGTGCCAGCAGCGTAGATGACCTAGGGACAGGGTTCTACGAGCAGTACTTC. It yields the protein CASSVDDLGTGFYEQYF.

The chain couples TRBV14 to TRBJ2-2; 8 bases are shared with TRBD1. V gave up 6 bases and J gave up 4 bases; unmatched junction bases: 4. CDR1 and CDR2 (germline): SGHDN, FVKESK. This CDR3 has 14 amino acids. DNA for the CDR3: TGTGCCAGCAGTCGGACAGGGTCCACCGGGGAGCTGTTTTTT. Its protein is CASSRTGSTGELFF.

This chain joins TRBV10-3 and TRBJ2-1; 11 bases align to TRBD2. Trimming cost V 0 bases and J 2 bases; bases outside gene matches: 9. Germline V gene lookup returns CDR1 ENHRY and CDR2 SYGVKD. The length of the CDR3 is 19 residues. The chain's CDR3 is CAISESKTSGSGAYNEQFF. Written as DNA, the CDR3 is TGTGCCATCAGTGAGTCGAAAACTAGCGGGAGTGGGGCCTACAATGAGCAGTTCTTC.

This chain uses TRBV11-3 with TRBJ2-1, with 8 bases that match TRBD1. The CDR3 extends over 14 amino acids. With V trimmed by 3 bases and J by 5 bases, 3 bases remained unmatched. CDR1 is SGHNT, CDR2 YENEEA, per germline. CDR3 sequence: CASSLGQDNNEQFF. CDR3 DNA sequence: TGTGCCAGCAGCTTGGGACAGGATAACAATGAGCAGTTCTTC.

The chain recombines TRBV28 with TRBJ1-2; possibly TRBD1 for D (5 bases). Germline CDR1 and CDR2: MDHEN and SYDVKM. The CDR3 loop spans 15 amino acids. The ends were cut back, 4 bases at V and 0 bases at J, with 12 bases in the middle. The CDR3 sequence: CASSSQGPANYGYTF. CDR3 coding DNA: TGTGCCAGCAGTTCCCAGGGCCCCGCTAACTATGGCTACACCTTC.

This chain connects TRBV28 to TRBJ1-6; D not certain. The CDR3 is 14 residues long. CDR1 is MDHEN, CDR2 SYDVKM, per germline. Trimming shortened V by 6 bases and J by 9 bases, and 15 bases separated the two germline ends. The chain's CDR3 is CASSPGRVRSPLHF. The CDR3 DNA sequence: TGTGCCAGCAGCCCGGGGAGAGTTCGTTCACCCCTCCACTTT.